This T cell receptor beta chain stems from a study of cytomegalovirus exposure and HLA in healthy donors. Study background: Within an early data release were about 80 million unique TCRs drawn from HLA-typed donors.

About this clone: Its target is unknown.

With 60 Vbeta and 13 Jbeta primers, the PCR was carried out. Measured with immunoSEQ multiplex PCR; TCRdb has only the in-frame clones, and not every one. In the table there are just over 150,000 clones, over 80% of which are singletons. General study points: TCR beta V segments were, for the most part, productive about 87% or about 30% of the time in an earlier analysis. Sequencing had likely introduced a cluster of highly shared sequence variants as an artifact. The classifier reportedly diagnosed cytomegalovirus status with high specificity and sensitivity.

The germline V gene encodes CDR1 SGHDT and CDR2 YYEEEE. The CDR3 extends over 13 amino acids. V lost 4 bases and J lost 10; bases outside the gene matches: 9. What was sequenced was PBMCs. This clonotype originated in a male donor in good health and CMV-seropositive. This chain connects TRBV5-6 to TRBJ1-1, with 8 nucleotides matching TRBD1. The CDR3 region is CASSPGQGGGAFF. The CDR3 nucleotides are TGTGCCAGCAGCCCCGGACAGGGCGGAGGAGCTTTCTTT. The variable domain in full, with the rest retrieved from reference TRBV5-6 and TRBJ1-1, is DAGVTQSPTHLIKTRGQQVTLRCSPKSGHDTVSWYQQALGQGPQFIFQYYEEEERQRGNFPDRFSGHQFPNYSSELNVNALLLGDSALYLCASSPGQGGGAFFGQGTRLTVV.